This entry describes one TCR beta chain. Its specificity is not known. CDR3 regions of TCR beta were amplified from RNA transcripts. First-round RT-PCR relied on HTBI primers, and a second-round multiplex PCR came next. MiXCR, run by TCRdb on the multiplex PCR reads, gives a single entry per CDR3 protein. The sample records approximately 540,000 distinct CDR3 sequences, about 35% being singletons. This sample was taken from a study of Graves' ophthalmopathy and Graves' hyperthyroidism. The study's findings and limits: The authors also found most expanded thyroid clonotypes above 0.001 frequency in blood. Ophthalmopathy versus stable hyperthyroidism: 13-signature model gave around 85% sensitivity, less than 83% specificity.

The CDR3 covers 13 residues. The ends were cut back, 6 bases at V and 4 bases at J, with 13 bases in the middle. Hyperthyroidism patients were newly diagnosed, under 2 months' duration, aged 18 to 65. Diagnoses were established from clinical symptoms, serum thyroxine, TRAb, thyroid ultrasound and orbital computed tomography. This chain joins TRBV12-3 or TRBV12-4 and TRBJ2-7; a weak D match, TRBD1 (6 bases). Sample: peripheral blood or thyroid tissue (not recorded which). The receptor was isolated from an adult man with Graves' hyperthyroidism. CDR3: CASRPGTRYEQYF. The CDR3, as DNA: TGTGCCAGCAGGCCCGGGACAAGGTACGAGCAGTACTTC.